This record looks at one TCR beta chain sequence and its context. This record comes from a study of shared T cell receptors in the human thymus. The CDR3 covers 15 residues. V was pared by 1 base and J by 6 bases, with 10 bases between. Germline CDR1 reads MDHEN; CDR2 reads SYDVKM. Repertoires were generated with immunoSEQ multiplex PCR, while TCRdb's copy carries only in-frame clones and drops some. Of 650,000 to 950,000 clones listed, 80% to 90% are singletons. The sample also formed part of further work on human thymus T cells.

The chain carries TRBV28 and TRBJ1-6, with TRBD1 as a possible D gene (6 bases). This TCR was recovered from a girl less than two years old with a congenital heart defect. Material for sequencing was thymocytes. The CDR3, as DNA: TGTGCCAGCAGTTTATACAGGGCCCGTAATTCACCCCTCCACTTT. Protein: CASSLYRARNSPLHF.